The T cell receptor (beta chain) under discussion was sequenced for a study of low-dose radiotherapy and immunotherapy resistance in tumors. Study as a whole: Intravenous nivolumab 240 mg every two weeks plus ipilimumab 1 mg/kg every six weeks was given to patients. At a dose of 200 mg/m2, intravenous cyclophosphamide was given every two weeks, one day before radiation and immunotherapy.

The V and J ends lost 5 bases and 3 bases respectively, with 14 bases between them. The CDR3 totals 14 residues. CDR1 is MDHEN, CDR2 SYDVKM, per germline. Eligibility was restricted to patients presenting with advanced solid tumors that lacked tumor-infiltrating lymphocytes. Both TCRalpha and TCRbeta chains were reverse transcribed with V-gene-specific primers. TCR amplification used around 20 PCR cycles, a constant-region primer and a V-primer adapter. After the mRNA was isolated, it was amplified using in vitro transcription. TCRdb reanalysed the reads using MiXCR and keeps one entry per CDR3 protein. Among about 12,000 distinct CDR3 sequences listed, about four fifths were seen once.

The chain links TRBV28 to TRBJ2-7; no clear D gene. This sequence originates from a human donor with advanced metastatic prostate, ovarian, gallbladder or colorectal cancer (not recorded which). This table probably holds off-target reads from a library built for another chain. DNA of the CDR3: TGTGCCAGCAGTCTGAACTCGGGCAACTACGAGCAGTACTTC. As protein: CASSLNSGNYEQYF.